These 20 T cell receptor beta chains originate from one sample sequenced in a study of blood T cell repertoires in COVID-19. Here immunoSEQ multiplex PCR was the method, and the copy in TCRdb shows in-frame clones only, minus some. The table includes approximately 200,000 clones, 70% to 90% detected once. The sequencing input was PBMCs or T cells enriched from blood (not recorded which). Receptors originate from a man in his thirties or forties who had recovered from COVID-19.

This clone was seen more than once but under ten times. This chain joins TRBV4-3 and TRBJ1-2; perhaps TRBD1 as D (5 bases). The germline V gene has CDR1 LGHNA and CDR2 YSLEER. This CDR3 comprises 17 residues. The germline V and J ends were trimmed by 2 bases and 4 bases, with 20 bases remaining between them. For the CDR3, the DNA is TGCGCCAGCAGCCAACCCTCAAACCGGGACTCACTCTATGGCTACACCTTC. As protein: CASSQPSNRDSLYGYTF.

Here the CDR3 reads CAWSPGQGSYGYTF. CDR3 DNA sequence: TGTGCCTGGAGTCCGGGACAGGGGTCTTATGGCTACACCTTC. The J gene is TRBJ1-2, the V gene TRBV30; 10 bases map to TRBD1. Germline assignment: CDR1 GTSNPN and CDR2 SVGIG (reference sequence). The CDR3 is 14 residues long. J gave up 5 bases and V 2 bases, and 5 bases lay outside the gene matches.

CDR3 in amino acids: CASSQGRTSETDTQYF. CDR3 coding DNA: TGCGCCAGCAGCCAAGGACGGACTAGCGAAACGGATACGCAGTATTTT. The rearrangement uses TRBV4-3 and TRBJ2-3, with 9 bases identical to TRBD2. The CDR3 is made up of 16 amino acids. V shed 1 base, J shed 6 bases, and the junction held 8 bases outside the gene matches. Germline CDR1 is LGHNA and CDR2 is YSLEER.

This chain links TRBV9 with TRBJ2-3; D perhaps matches TRBD1 (7 bases). Looked up from germline, CDR1 is SGDLS and CDR2 is YYNGEE. The CDR3 contains 16 residues. Deletions cut 0 bases from V and 4 bases from J, with 15 bases between. This CDR3 is CASSVGGRTGPDTQYF. In DNA form, the CDR3 reads TGTGCCAGCAGCGTAGGAGGGAGGACAGGACCAGATACGCAGTATTTT.

This clone was seen a few times. The chain recombines TRBV19 with TRBJ1-2; perhaps TRBD1 as D (5 bases). With 6 bases removed from V and 4 bases from J, the gap between germline ends came to 9 bases. CDR1 is LNHDA and CDR2 is SQIVND in the germline V gene (reference sequence). The CDR3 loop spans 12 amino acids. CDR3 residues: CASRKGSYGYTF. The CDR3 nucleotides read TGTGCCAGTAGGAAGGGGTCCTATGGCTACACCTTC.

This clone was counted only a few times. The chain links TRBV4-3 to TRBJ1-4; 8 bases align to TRBD1. The germline V gene encodes CDR1 LGHNA and CDR2 YSLEER. The trim removed 5 bases at V and 8 bases at J, leaving 7 bases unmatched. The CDR3 runs 14 residues. CDR3 region: CASSSDRDREKLFF. CDR3 DNA: TGCGCCAGCAGCAGCGACAGGGACAGGGAAAAACTGTTTTTT.

A few counts support this clone. This chain joins TRBV2 and TRBJ2-3, with D tentatively TRBD1 (5 bases). Trimming cost V 7 bases and J 10 bases, with 9 bases left between them. This CDR3 region has 10 residues. Germline V lookup: CDR1 SNHLY, CDR2 FYNNEI. Here the CDR3 reads CASIGAAQYF. For the CDR3, the DNA is TGTGCCAGCATAGGGGCGGCGCAGTATTTT.

The rearrangement joins TRBV21-1 to TRBJ2-7; no check of the table's D call, TRBD1, against the DNA was made. TRBV21-1 is flagged as a pseudogene. The CDR3 consists of 14 residues. The CDR3 sequence is CASRPPGQGYEQYF. As DNA, the CDR3 is TGTGCCAGCAGACCACCGGGACAGGGCTACGAGCAGTACTTC.

In this sample, this clone turned up a few times. This chain connects TRBV28 to TRBJ1-6; D is undetermined. V lost 6 bases to trimming and J lost 7 bases, with 19 bases between them. Germline V gene lookup returns CDR1 MDHEN and CDR2 SYDVKM. The CDR3 is 16 residues long. The CDR3 region is CASSSPEATTNSPLHF. CDR3 bases: TGTGCCAGCAGCTCCCCGGAGGCTACTACAAATTCACCCCTCCACTTT.

V gene TRBV27 combines with J gene TRBJ2-7; no clear D gene. The CDR3 sequence is 13 residues long. Per germline, CDR1 MNHEY and CDR2 SMNVEV (reference sequence). Trimming removed 4 bases from V and 0 bases from J, with 7 bases in between. This chain's CDR3 is CASSSLASYEQYF. The CDR3 bases are TGTGCCAGCAGTTCATTGGCCTCCTACGAGCAGTACTTC.

The V gene is TRBV18, the J gene TRBJ1-2; 8 nucleotides align to TRBD1. After removal of 5 bases from V and 8 bases from J, the junction contained 10 bases not matched to a gene. The CDR3 is made up of 14 amino acids. In germline, CDR1 is KGHSH, CDR2 LQKENI. CDR3 nucleotide sequence: TGTGCCAGCTCAGATACAGGGGGGAAACCCGGCTACACCTTC. Encoded protein: CASSDTGGKPGYTF.

The sample holds one count of this clone. V gene TRBV12-3 or TRBV12-4 combines with J gene TRBJ1-5; the D is unclear. Trimming removed 3 bases from V and 9 bases from J, with 12 bases in between. The CDR3 covers 13 residues. CDR3 sequence (DNA): TGTGCCAGCAGTTTGAACGGTCCAGGGCCCCAGCATTTT. It encodes CASSLNGPGPQHF.

This chain connects TRBV6-1 to TRBJ1-2, with TRBD1 matching 7 bases. V gave up 2 bases and J gave up 4 bases; unmatched junction bases: 7. Germline V lookup: CDR1 MNHNS, CDR2 SASEGT. This CDR3 has 15 amino acids. The CDR3 spells CASSESYRGPYGYTF. The DNA for the CDR3 is TGTGCCAGCAGTGAAAGCTACAGGGGCCCCTATGGCTACACCTTC.

The chain is built from TRBV5-1 and TRBJ2-7, with TRBD1 identical over 7 bases. CDR1 SGHRS and CDR2 YFSETQ come from the germline V gene. The ends lost 2 bases at V and 0 bases at J; junction bases unmatched: 5. This CDR3 contains 15 residues. The CDR3 here is CASSFGTAISYEQYF. The CDR3 DNA follows: TGCGCCAGCAGCTTTGGGACAGCCATCTCCTACGAGCAGTACTTC.

The chain couples TRBV7-2 to TRBJ1-1; D perhaps matches TRBD1 (5 bases). Germline V gene lookup returns CDR1 SGHTA and CDR2 FQGNSA. CDR3 length equals 14 residues. V was pared by 5 bases and J by 5 bases, with 15 bases between. CDR3 DNA sequence: TGTGCCAGCAGCGGCAGGGTCCTCGGGACTGAAGCTTTCTTT. Its protein is CASSGRVLGTEAFF. Based on the CDR3 plus reference TRBV7-2 and TRBJ1-1, the full variable domain is GAGVSQSPSNKVTEKGKDVELRCDPISGHTALYWYRQSLGQGLEFLIYFQGNSAPDKSGLPSDRFSAERTGGSVSTLTIQRTQQEDSAVYLCASSGRVLGTEAFFGQGTRLTVV.

The genes are TRBV4-3 and TRBJ1-4; perhaps TRBD1 as D (5 bases). Trimming shortened V by 4 bases and J by 3 bases, and 15 bases separated the two germline ends. The CDR3 runs to 16 residues. The germline gives CDR1 LGHNA, CDR2 YSLEER. The CDR3 reads CASSLGGGRPNEKLFF. CDR3 sequence (DNA): TGCGCCAGCAGCCTCGGTGGGGGGAGGCCTAATGAAAAACTGTTTTTT.

J is TRBJ1-6 and V is TRBV5-8; D gene uncertain. V was clipped by 3 bases and J by 11 bases, with 6 bases between them. Germline CDR1 is SGHTS and CDR2 is YDEGEE. The CDR3 extends over 11 amino acids. The CDR3 DNA reads TGTGCCAGCAGCTGGGCTACACCCCTCCACTTT. Translation: CASSWATPLHF.

V gene TRBV28 combines with J gene TRBJ1-5, with a possible D match to TRBD1 (6 bases). The CDR3 loop spans 16 amino acids. From germline, CDR1 is MDHEN and CDR2 SYDVKM. V lost 7 bases, J lost 2 bases, and 18 bases lay in between. The chain's CDR3 is CASTSGQGIGNQPQHF. As DNA, the CDR3 is TGTGCCAGCACCTCGGGGCAGGGGATAGGCAATCAGCCCCAGCATTTT. The entire variable domain, with the rest obtained from reference TRBV28 and TRBJ1-5, is as follows: DVKVTQSSRYLVKRTGEKVFLECVQDMDHENMFWYRQDPGLGLRLIYFSYDVKMKEKGDIPEGYSVSREKKERFSLILESASTNQTSMYLCASTSGQGIGNQPQHFGDGTRLSIL.

Notes on this clone: Other DNA sequences of this sample code for an identical CDR3. The genes are TRBV12-3 or TRBV12-4 and TRBJ1-1, with 7 bases aligning to TRBD1. Unmatched junction bases numbered 1, after V lost 6 bases and J lost 0 bases. The CDR3 totals 13 residues. Here the CDR3 reads CASRDRVNTEAFF. CDR3 DNA: TGTGCCAGCAGAGACAGGGTGAACACTGAAGCTTTCTTT.

The chain combines TRBV9 with TRBJ1-3, with D possibly TRBD1 on 5 matching bases. The ends were cut back, 4 bases at V and 7 bases at J, with 15 bases in the middle. The CDR3 is 14 amino acids. The germline V gene encodes CDR1 SGDLS and CDR2 YYNGEE. The CDR3 DNA sequence: TGTGCCAGCAGCCAAGCCGGAGGGGTGAACACCATATATTTT. Protein sequence: CASSQAGGVNTIYF.